A selection of T cell receptor beta chains follows, all from one sample in a study of blood T cell repertoires in COVID-19. Assay: immunoSEQ multiplex PCR; the TCRdb copy retains only in-frame clones and omits some. The sample lists over 200,000 clones; about 85% were seen once. What was sequenced was PBMCs or T cells enriched from blood (not recorded which). The receptors shown here come from a man aged 25-45 years who had recovered from COVID-19. CDR3s leave out the opening cysteine and the closing phenylalanine or tryptophan. The order of the fields is J gene, CDR3 length, V gene, CDR3 protein.

>TRBJ2-7|10|TRBV5-1
ASSTGNYEQY
>TRBJ2-7|11|TRBV12-3/TRBV12-4
ASSFGTGNEQY
>TRBJ2-7|10|TRBV10-3
AIGPDRDEQY
>TRBJ2-5|14|TRBV2
ASRGLLQGAGETQY
>TRBJ2-4|13|TRBV28
ASLSTGGRKNIQY
>TRBJ2-7|13|TRBV19
ASSTHETGPYEQY
>TRBJ1-2|12|TRBV19
ASSILGRMGGYT
>TRBJ1-1|12|TRBV27
ASSSDRRNTEAF
>TRBJ1-5|13|TRBV6-5
ASSYSQGQNQPQH
>TRBJ1-2|11|TRBV30
AWTPTPRGGYT
>TRBJ2-3|14|TRBV4-2
ASSRRDRGSTDTQY
>TRBJ1-2|11|TRBV28
ASTGSPDYGYT
>TRBJ2-3|15|TRBV4-2
ASSQENTRVWADTQY
>TRBJ1-1|10|TRBV3-1/TRBV3-2
ASSPSYTEAF
>TRBJ2-1|15|TRBV11-3
ASSLVMERAVRDEQF
>TRBJ1-3|12|TRBV19
ASMDRQLGNTIY